This T cell receptor beta chain was captured in a study of regulatory T cells in long-lasting Graves disease. Investigators prepared the TCR beta libraries by applying iRepertoire HTBI primers and Arm-PCR of CDR3 regions. TCRdb analysed the multiplex PCR reads with MiXCR anew, one entry per CDR3 protein. Of 370,000 or so distinct CDR3 sequences in the sample, around 16% were seen once. The table lists this clonotype with many counts. The time point was: newly diagnosed GD, antithyroid drugs for less than 3 months. Following extraction of RNA from PBMCs, that RNA was used to make the TCR library. This CDR3 spans 13 amino acids. Trimming took 4 bases from V and 2 from J, leaving 8 bases between them. CDR1 and CDR2 (germline): SNHLY, FYNNEI. This same sample was also taken into another study, of T cells in Graves' hyperthyroidism and ophthalmopathy.

The gene calls are TRBV2 and TRBJ1-2, with D uncertain. This sequence originates from a woman aged 18-30 years with Graves disease. Sequencing was performed on peripheral blood mononuclear cells (PBMCs), taken at new diagnosis, from a patient treated with antithyroid drugs. The CDR3 DNA reads as TGTGCCAGCAGTGGACGAGGGAACTATGGCTACACCTTC. It translates to CASSGRGNYGYTF.